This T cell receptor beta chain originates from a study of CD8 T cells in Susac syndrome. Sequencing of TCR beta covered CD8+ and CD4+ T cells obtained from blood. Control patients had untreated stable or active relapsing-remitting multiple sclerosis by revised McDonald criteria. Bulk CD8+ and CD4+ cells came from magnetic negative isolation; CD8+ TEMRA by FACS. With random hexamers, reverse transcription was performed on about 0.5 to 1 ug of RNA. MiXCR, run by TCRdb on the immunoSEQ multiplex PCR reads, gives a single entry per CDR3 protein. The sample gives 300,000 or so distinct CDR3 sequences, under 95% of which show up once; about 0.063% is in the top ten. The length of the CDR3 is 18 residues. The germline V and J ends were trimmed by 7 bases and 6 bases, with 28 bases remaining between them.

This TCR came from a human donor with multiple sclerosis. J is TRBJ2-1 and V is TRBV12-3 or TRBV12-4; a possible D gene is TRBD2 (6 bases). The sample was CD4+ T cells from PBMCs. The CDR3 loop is CASTRRATRASSSNEQFF. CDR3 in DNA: TGTGCCAGCACCCGGAGGGCCACCAGGGCTAGCTCTTCCAATGAGCAGTTCTTC.